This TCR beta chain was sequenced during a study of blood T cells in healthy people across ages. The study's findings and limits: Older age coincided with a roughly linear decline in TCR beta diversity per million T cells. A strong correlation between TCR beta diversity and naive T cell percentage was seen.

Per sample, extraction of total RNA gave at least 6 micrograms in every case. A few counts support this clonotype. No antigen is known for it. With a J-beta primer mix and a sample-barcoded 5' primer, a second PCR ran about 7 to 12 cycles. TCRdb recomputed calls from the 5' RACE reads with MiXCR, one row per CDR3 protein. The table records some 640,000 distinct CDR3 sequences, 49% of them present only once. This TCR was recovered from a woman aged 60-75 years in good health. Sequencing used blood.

The CDR3 protein is CASSRGEPNSPLHF. In DNA form, the CDR3 reads TGTGCCAGCAGCCGCGGAGAACCCAATTCACCCCTCCACTTT. The V call is TRBV7-2, the J call TRBJ1-6; D call uncertain. V was cut by 5 bases and J by 7 bases, with 12 bases left in between. The V gene's germline CDR1 is SGHTA and CDR2 FQGNSA. The CDR3 is 14 amino acids.